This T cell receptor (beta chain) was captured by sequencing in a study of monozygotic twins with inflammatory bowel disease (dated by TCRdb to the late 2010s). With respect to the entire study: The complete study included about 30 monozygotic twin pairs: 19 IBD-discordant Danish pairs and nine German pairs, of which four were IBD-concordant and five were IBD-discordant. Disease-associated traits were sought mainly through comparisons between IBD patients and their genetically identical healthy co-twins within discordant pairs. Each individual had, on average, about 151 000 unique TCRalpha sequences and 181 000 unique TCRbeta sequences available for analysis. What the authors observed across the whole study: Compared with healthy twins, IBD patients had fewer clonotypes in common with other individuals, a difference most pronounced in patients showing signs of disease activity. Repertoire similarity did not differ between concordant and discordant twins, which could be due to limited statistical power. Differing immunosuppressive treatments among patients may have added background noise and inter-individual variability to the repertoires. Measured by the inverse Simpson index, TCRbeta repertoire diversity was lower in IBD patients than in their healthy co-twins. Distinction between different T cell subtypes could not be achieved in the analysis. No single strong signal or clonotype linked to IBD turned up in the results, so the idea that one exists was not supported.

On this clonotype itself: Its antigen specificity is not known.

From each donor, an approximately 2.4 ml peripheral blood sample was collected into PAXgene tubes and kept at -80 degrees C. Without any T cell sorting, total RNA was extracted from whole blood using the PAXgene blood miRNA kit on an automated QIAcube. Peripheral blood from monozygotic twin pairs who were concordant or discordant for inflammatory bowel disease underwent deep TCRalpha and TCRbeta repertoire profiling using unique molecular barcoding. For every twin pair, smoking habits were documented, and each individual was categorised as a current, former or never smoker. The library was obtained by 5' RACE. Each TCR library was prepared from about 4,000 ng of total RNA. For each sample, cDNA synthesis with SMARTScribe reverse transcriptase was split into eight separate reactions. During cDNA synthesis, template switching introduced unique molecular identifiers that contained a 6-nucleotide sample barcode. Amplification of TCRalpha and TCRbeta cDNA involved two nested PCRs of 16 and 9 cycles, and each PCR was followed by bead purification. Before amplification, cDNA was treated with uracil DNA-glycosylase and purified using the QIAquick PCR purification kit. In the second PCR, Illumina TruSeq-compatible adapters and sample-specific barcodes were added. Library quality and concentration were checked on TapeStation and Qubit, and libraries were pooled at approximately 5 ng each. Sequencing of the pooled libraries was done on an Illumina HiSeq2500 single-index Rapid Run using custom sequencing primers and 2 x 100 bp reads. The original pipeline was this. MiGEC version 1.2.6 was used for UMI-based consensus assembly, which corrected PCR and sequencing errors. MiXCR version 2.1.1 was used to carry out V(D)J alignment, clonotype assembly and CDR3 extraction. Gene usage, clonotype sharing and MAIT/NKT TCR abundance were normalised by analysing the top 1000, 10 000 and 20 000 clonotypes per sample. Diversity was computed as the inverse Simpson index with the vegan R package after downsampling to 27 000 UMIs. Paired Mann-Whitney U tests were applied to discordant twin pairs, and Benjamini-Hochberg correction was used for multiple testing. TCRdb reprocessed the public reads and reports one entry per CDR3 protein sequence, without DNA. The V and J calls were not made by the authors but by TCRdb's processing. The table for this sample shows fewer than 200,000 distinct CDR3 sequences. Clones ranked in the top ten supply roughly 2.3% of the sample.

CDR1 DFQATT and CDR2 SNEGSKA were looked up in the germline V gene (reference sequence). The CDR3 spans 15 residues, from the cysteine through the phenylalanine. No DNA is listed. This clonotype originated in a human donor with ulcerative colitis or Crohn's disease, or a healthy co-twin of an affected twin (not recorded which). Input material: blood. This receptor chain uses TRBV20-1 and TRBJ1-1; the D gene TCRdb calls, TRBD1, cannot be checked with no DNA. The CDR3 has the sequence CSASGTGNDHTEAFF.